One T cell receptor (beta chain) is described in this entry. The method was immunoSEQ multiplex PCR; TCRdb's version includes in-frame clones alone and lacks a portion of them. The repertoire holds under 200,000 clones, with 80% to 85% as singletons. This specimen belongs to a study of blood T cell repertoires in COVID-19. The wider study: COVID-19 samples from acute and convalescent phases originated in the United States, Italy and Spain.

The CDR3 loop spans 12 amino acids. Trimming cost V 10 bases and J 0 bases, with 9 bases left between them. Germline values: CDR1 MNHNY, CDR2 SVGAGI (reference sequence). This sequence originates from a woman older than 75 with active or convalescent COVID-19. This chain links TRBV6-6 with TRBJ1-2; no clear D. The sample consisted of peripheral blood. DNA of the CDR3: TGTGCCACCACCGGGACTAACTATGGCTACACCTTC. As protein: CATTGTNYGYTF.